These T cell receptor beta chains were read from a single sample in a study of blood T cell repertoires in COVID-19. Generated by immunoSEQ multiplex PCR, the TCRdb table keeps only in-frame clones and is missing some. The table lists about 360,000 clones, around 88% of them singletons. Material for sequencing was peripheral blood. These receptor sequences come from a woman aged 55-69 years with COVID-19, enrolled during active disease. Each CDR3 is given with its conserved first and last residue. The D gene is left open where the match is weak. For some rows the clone size is stated as once, few or many, or as a class when expanded; others skip it.

>TRBJ1-3|once|-|TRBV21-1
TGTGCCAGCAGCAAACCCCGGACAGCATCAAACACCATATATTTT
CASSKPRTASNTIYF
>TRBJ1-2|once|-|TRBV2
TGTGCCAGCAGTGGACTGTTCTATGGCTACACCTTC
CASSGLFYGYTF
>TRBJ1-5|-|TRBD1|TRBV7-2
TGTGCCAGCAGCTTAGCGGGCGGGGGGACAGGGGGCTTTCAGCCCCAGCATTTT
CASSLAGGGTGGFQPQHF
>TRBJ2-1|-|TRBD2|TRBV5-4
TGTGCCAGCAGCTTGAGCGGGGGGGCCTACAATGAGCAGTTCTTC
CASSLSGGAYNEQFF
>TRBJ2-1|-|TRBD2|TRBV2
TGTGCCAGCAGACTAGCGGGGGGCCATGAGCAGTTCTTC
CASRLAGGHEQFF
>TRBJ1-2|-|-|TRBV23-1
TGCGCCAGCAGTCAATCGGTTACCGGGAACTATGGCTACACCTTC
CASSQSVTGNYGYTF
>TRBJ2-1|-|-|TRBV7-8
TGTGCCAGCAGCTTAGCGCCAGGCAGCTCCTACAATGAGCAGTTCTTC
CASSLAPGSSYNEQFF
>TRBJ2-7|-|TRBD2|TRBV2
TGTGCCAGCAGCGCTAGCGGGCTACCCTACGAGCAGTACTTC
CASSASGLPYEQYF
>TRBJ2-7|-|TRBD1|TRBV10-3
TGTGCCATCACCGCCGGGACAGACTTCTACGAGCAGTACTTC
CAITAGTDFYEQYF
>TRBJ1-3|-|-|TRBV4-1
TGCGCCAGCAGCCCCCTAGTCGTTCCTGGAAACACCATATATTTT
CASSPLVVPGNTIYF
>TRBJ1-2|-|TRBD1|TRBV4-2
TGTGCCAGCAGCCCTAATTTCGACAGGGACTATGGCTACACCTTC
CASSPNFDRDYGYTF
>TRBJ1-1|-|-|TRBV19
TGTGCCAGTAGGGCCGGGAGTAAGAACACTGAAGCTTTCTTT
CASRAGSKNTEAFF
>TRBJ2-7|once|-|TRBV7-2
TGTGCCAGCAGCTTTGGTCTCAGGGGCTACGAGCAGTACTTC
CASSFGLRGYEQYF
>TRBJ2-3|-|-|TRBV9
TGTGTCGGGGGTAGCACAGATACGCAGTATTTT
CVGGSTDTQYF
>TRBJ1-2|-|-|TRBV9
TGTGCCAGCAGCTTCGGAGCGGGTTTTTATGGCTACACCTTC
CASSFGAGFYGYTF
>TRBJ2-7|-|-|TRBV2
TGTGCCAGCAGTCCGACAGACTACGAGCAGTACTTC
CASSPTDYEQYF
>TRBJ2-3|-|-|TRBV19
TGTGCCAGTAGTACACAGACAGATACGCAGTATTTT
CASSTQTDTQYF
>TRBJ1-2|-|TRBD1|TRBV7-2
TGTGCCAGCAGCTACCAGCCAGGGGGCTATGGCTACACCTTC
CASSYQPGGYGYTF
>TRBJ1-1|-|-|TRBV5-1
TGCGCCAGCAGGCAGTTTACGGGGTGGAACACTGAAGCTTTCTTT
CASRQFTGWNTEAFF
>TRBJ1-2|-|-|TRBV9
TGTGCCAGCAGCGCGTCGGACAGAAACTATGGCTACACCTTC
CASSASDRNYGYTF
>TRBJ2-7|-|TRBD1|TRBV7-9
TGTGCCAGCAGCTTGGTCCAGGGGGCTCGGTACGAGCAGTACTTC
CASSLVQGARYEQYF
>TRBJ2-3|-|TRBD2|TRBV11-3
TGTGCCAGCAGCCTATACGGGACTAGCCTCCCAGATACGCAGTATTTT
CASSLYGTSLPDTQYF
>TRBJ1-1|few|-|TRBV11-3
TGTGCCAGCGGGAGGTTCGTAGGGACTGAAGCTTTCTTT
CASGRFVGTEAFF
>TRBJ2-1|-|-|TRBV19
TGTGCCAGTAGGACCACTAGTTTGGTACACAATGAGCAGTTCTTC
CASRTTSLVHNEQFF
>TRBJ1-4|-|-|TRBV5-1
TGCGCCAGCAGCTCGACGGGTCAGAATGAAAAACTGTTTTTT
CASSSTGQNEKLFF
>TRBJ2-1|-|TRBD1|TRBV18
TGTGCCAGCTCACCCCGACAGGGCCTCAATGAGCAGTTCTTC
CASSPRQGLNEQFF
>TRBJ1-2|-|-|TRBV4-3
TGCGCCAGCAGCCAAGGGGCGGGCTACACCTTC
CASSQGAGYTF
>TRBJ2-1|-|TRBD1|TRBV29-1
TGCAGCGTCGAAGACCTGGACAGGGGCCTTGAGCAGTTCTTC
CSVEDLDRGLEQFF
>TRBJ2-5|-|TRBD2|TRBV5-4
TGTGCCAGCAGCTTGGGGGGTAGCGGGGGCCTCGAGACCCAGTACTTC
CASSLGGSGGLETQYF
>TRBJ1-1|-|-|TRBV6-5
TGTGCCAGCAGTTACTCGTCTCGAGGAGGCACTGAAGCTTTCTTT
CASSYSSRGGTEAFF
>TRBJ1-5|-|TRBD1|TRBV6-6
TGTGCCAGCAGACCCAGACAGGGGTTAGGGCCCCAGCATTTT
CASRPRQGLGPQHF
>TRBJ1-1|many|-|TRBV10-3
TGTGCCATCAGTGCTACAGGGTACACTGAAGCTTTCTTT
CAISATGYTEAFF
>TRBJ2-7|-|TRBD1|TRBV7-9
TGTGCCAGCAGCTTTGAGGGACAGTACTCCTACGAGCAGTACTTC
CASSFEGQYSYEQYF
>TRBJ1-6|-|-|TRBV2
TGTGCCAGCAGTGTCAGGGTAGTCAATTCACCCCTCCACTTT
CASSVRVVNSPLHF
>TRBJ2-3|-|TRBD2|TRBV19
TGTGCCAGTAGTAGCGATAGCGGGGGGTCAACAGATACGCAGTATTTT
CASSSDSGGSTDTQYF
>TRBJ1-6|few|TRBD1|TRBV18
TGTGCCAGCTCAAATGGACAGGGGAATTCACCCCTCCACTTT
CASSNGQGNSPLHF
>TRBJ2-1|-|-|TRBV6-2/TRBV6-3
TGTGCCAGCAGTTATATCTTTTTGGGGAGCTCCTACAATGAGCAGTTCTTC
CASSYIFLGSSYNEQFF
>TRBJ1-1|-|-|TRBV9
TGTGCCAGCAGCGCGAGCCTCATGAACACTGAAGCTTTCTTT
CASSASLMNTEAFF
>TRBJ2-7|-|TRBD1|TRBV6-5
TGTGCCAGCAGTCAGGACAGGGAGTTCAACGAGCAGTACTTC
CASSQDREFNEQYF
>TRBJ2-7|-|TRBD1|TRBV5-1
TGCGCCAGCAGCTCAGGGACAGGGATCGAGCAGTACTTC
CASSSGTGIEQYF
>TRBJ1-1|-|TRBD1|TRBV28
TGTGCCAGCAGTTCTGGGACAGTAGGGATTAAAGCTTTCTTT
CASSSGTVGIKAFF